This T cell receptor beta chain was sequenced in a study of T cells after yellow fever vaccination. Turning to the study itself: In the case of low-cell-number fractions, SMART-Seq v4 Ultra Low Input was used for preparation.

Template switching with 5'RACE generated the TCR cDNA and added a universal primer site and UMIs. TCRdb fed the 5' RACE reads into MiXCR, producing one record per CDR3 protein. The repertoire has some 550,000 distinct CDR3 sequences, 15% to 20% of them found once; the top ten carry roughly 13%. Regarding the study as a whole: Clonotypes appearing in both CD4 and CD8 compartments existed, and their share was small.

This clonotype was counted only a few times. As yet, its antigen is unknown. The CDR3 extends over 15 amino acids. Trimming pared 4 bases from V and 0 bases from J, leaving 14 bases between. Germline CDR1 and CDR2: SGHRS and YFSETQ. The receptor was isolated from a man in his thirties or forties who received the YFV17D yellow fever vaccine. The specimen comprised PBMCs, sampled 15 days after the yellow fever booster vaccination. This chain links TRBV5-1 with TRBJ2-7, with TRBD1 as a possible D gene (6 bases). CDR3 sequence (DNA): TGCGCCAGCAGCATCCGGGACACTAACTCCTACGAGCAGTACTTC. Translating gives CASSIRDTNSYEQYF.